Listed here are 26 T cell receptor beta chains from one sample, sequenced in a study of cytomegalovirus exposure and HLA in healthy donors. Primers included in the PCR were 60 Vbeta and 13 Jbeta primers. Generated by immunoSEQ multiplex PCR, the TCRdb table keeps only in-frame clones and is missing some. Of about 150,000 clones listed, over 60% are singletons. Sequences were obtained from PBMCs. These receptors all stem from a man in his forties or fifties in good health and CMV-seropositive.

The chain couples TRBV6-1 to TRBJ1-2, with 11 bases fitting TRBD1. There are 15 residues in the CDR3. CDR1 is MNHNS and CDR2 is SASEGT in the germline V gene. V lost 4 bases to trimming and J lost 4 bases; unmatched junction nucleotides: 5. The chain's CDR3 is CASSGRTGGVYGYTF. In DNA form, the CDR3 reads TGTGCCAGCAGTGGCAGGACAGGGGGCGTCTATGGCTACACCTTC.

The CDR3 DNA reads TGTGCCATCAGAGGCTGGAGGGCCGAGACCCAGTACTTC. Amino acids: CAIRGWRAETQYF. This chain connects TRBV10-3 to TRBJ2-5; possible D gene TRBD2, 6 bases. The CDR3 has 13 amino acids. The germline V gene encodes CDR1 ENHRY and CDR2 SYGVKD. The V end lost 6 bases, the J end lost 5 bases, and 13 bases lay between the germline ends.

This chain uses TRBV5-1 with TRBJ2-7, with 7 bases fitting TRBD1. CDR3 length equals 13 residues. In germline, CDR1 is SGHRS, CDR2 YFSETQ. The V and J ends lost 3 bases and 2 bases, in that order; junction bases with no gene match: 2. CDR3 sequence: CASSSGTAYEQYF. The CDR3 coding sequence is TGCGCCAGCAGCTCCGGGACAGCCTACGAGCAGTACTTC.

The chain couples TRBV5-4 to TRBJ2-7, with TRBD1 matching over 12 bases. This CDR3 is 17 amino acids long. The ends lost 9 bases at V and 7 bases at J; junction bases unmatched: 20. The germline CDR1 and CDR2 sequences are SGHNT and YYREEE (reference sequence). The CDR3 region has the DNA TGTGCCATTAAGGGGACAGGGGGCGGGAGCGGGAGGAATGAGCAGTACTTC. Residues: CAIKGTGGGSGRNEQYF.

The chain has TRBV2 and TRBJ2-5; a possible D gene is TRBD2 (5 bases). With 3 bases removed from V and 7 bases from J, the gap between germline ends came to 9 bases. Germline V gene data show CDR1 as SNHLY and CDR2 as FYNNEI. This CDR3 contains 12 residues. For the CDR3, the DNA is TGTGCCAGCAGTGAGCCCGGAGGGACCCAGTACTTC. Translation gives CASSEPGGTQYF.

This clone has a count of ten or more. The chain couples TRBV4-1 to TRBJ1-2, with a tentative D call TRBD1 (5 bases). The germline CDR1 and CDR2 sequences are MGHRA and YSYEKL. The CDR3 consists of 13 residues. The germline V and J ends were trimmed by 5 bases and 4 bases, with 11 bases remaining between them. The CDR3 protein is CASSFDRPYGYTF. The CDR3 region has the DNA TGCGCCAGCAGCTTTGACAGACCCTATGGCTACACCTTC.

The chain couples TRBV7-9 to TRBJ1-1; D not resolved. The CDR3 is made up of 13 amino acids. V was shortened by 5 bases and J by 10 bases, with 17 bases between the two germline ends. Looked up from germline, CDR1 is SEHNR and CDR2 is FQNEAQ (reference sequence). The CDR3 sequence is CASSPGFNLGAFF. The CDR3 nucleotides read TGTGCCAGCAGCCCGGGTTTCAATCTGGGAGCTTTCTTT.

J is TRBJ2-3 and V is TRBV11-2; D unresolved. Trimming removed 5 bases from V and 4 bases from J, with 10 bases in between. Germline V CDR1 and CDR2: SGHAT, FQNNGV. This CDR3 contains 13 residues. The CDR3 sequence is CASSLGRADTQYF. As DNA, the CDR3 is TGTGCCAGCAGCCTTGGTCGGGCAGATACGCAGTATTTT.

This clone was seen more than once but under ten times. CDR3 nucleotide sequence: TGTGCCACCAGCAGAGTGGGGGGTATAACTGAAGCTTTCTTT. Amino acid sequence: CATSRVGGITEAFF. The chain has TRBV15 and TRBJ1-1; perhaps TRBD1 as D (5 bases). Per the germline V gene, CDR1 is LNHNV and CDR2 is YYDKDF (reference sequence). V lost 1 base and J 5 bases, leaving 11 bases between the germline ends. The CDR3 is 14 amino acids.

The chain has TRBV5-4 and TRBJ2-7; D perhaps matches TRBD2 (6 bases). V lost 5 bases and J 2 bases, leaving 11 bases between the germline ends. Germline V CDR1 and CDR2: SGHNT, YYREEE (reference sequence). The CDR3 runs 13 residues. The CDR3 here is CASSSGAAYEQYF. The CDR3 DNA reads as TGTGCCAGCAGTTCGGGAGCCGCCTACGAGCAGTACTTC.

The chain has TRBV5-4 and TRBJ2-2, with TRBD2 as a possible D gene (6 bases). The V gene's germline CDR1 is SGHNT and CDR2 YYREEE (reference sequence). V was pared by 0 bases and J by 6 bases, with 12 bases between. The CDR3 is 15 residues long. This CDR3 is CASSLGSQRAGELFF. CDR3 nucleotides: TGTGCCAGCAGCTTGGGAAGCCAGCGGGCCGGGGAGCTGTTTTTT.

The chain has TRBV2 and TRBJ1-4; 7 bases line up with TRBD1. Per the germline V gene, CDR1 is SNHLY and CDR2 is FYNNEI. The J segment lost 2 bases and the V segment lost 10 bases, leaving 4 bases of the junction unmatched. The CDR3 sequence is 13 residues long. CDR3 in DNA: TGTGCCACACGACAGGGCACTAATGAAAAACTGTTTTTT. Residues: CATRQGTNEKLFF.

Details on this clone: At one end, the junction sequence differs from germline, possibly due to a read error. V gene TRBV7-9 combines with J gene TRBJ2-2; D not resolved. CDR3 length: 12 amino acids. Germline CDR1 and CDR2: SEHNR and FQNEAQ (reference sequence). The CDR3 nucleotides are TGTTCCAGCAGCTGGGCTGGCGGGGAGCTGTTTTTT. Translation gives CSSSWAGGELFF.

This chain joins TRBV14 and TRBJ2-1; possibly TRBD2 for D (6 bases). The CDR3 runs to 12 residues. Trimming stripped 3 bases from V and 9 bases from J, with 9 bases between. Germline V gene data show CDR1 as SGHDN and CDR2 as FVKESK. CDR3 sequence: CASSQYGGEQFF. The DNA for the CDR3 is TGTGCCAGCAGCCAGTACGGGGGTGAGCAGTTCTTC.

This chain joins TRBV9 and TRBJ2-1; 7 bases line up with TRBD2. The CDR3 consists of 15 residues. V shed 0 bases, J shed 6 bases, and the junction held 6 bases outside the gene matches. CDR1 SGDLS and CDR2 YYNGEE come from the germline V gene. CDR3 bases: TGTGCCAGCAGCGTAGGGGGCGGGAGTATCAATGAGCAGTTCTTC. It codes for CASSVGGGSINEQFF. The variable domain in full, completed from reference TRBV9 and TRBJ2-1, reads DSGVTQTPKHLITATGQRVTLRCSPRSGDLSVYWYQQSLDQGLQFLIQYYNGEERAKGNILERFSAQQFPDLHSELNLSSLELGDSALYFCASSVGGGSINEQFFGPGTRLTVL.

This chain links TRBV12-5 with TRBJ2-7, with 7 bases aligning to TRBD2. This CDR3 is built from 16 residues. Germline V CDR1 and CDR2: LGHNT, FRNRAP. Losses at the gene ends were 1 base for V and 2 bases for J; bases not matched to a gene: 8. DNA for the CDR3: TGTGCTAGTGGTTTGGCTAGCGGAGGGCCCACCTACGAGCAGTACTTC. Translated: CASGLASGGPTYEQYF.

V gene TRBV11-2 combines with J gene TRBJ1-2; TRBD1 might be the D (6 bases). CDR3 size: 17 residues. CDR1 and CDR2 from the germline V gene are SGHAT and FQNNGV. Trimming shortened V by 0 bases and J by 6 bases, and 20 bases separated the two germline ends. As DNA, the CDR3 is TGTGCCAGCAGCTTAGATCTTTTGGGCACAGGGATTGATGGCTACACCTTC. Protein product: CASSLDLLGTGIDGYTF.

The DNA of the CDR3 is TGTGCCAGCAGCTTGTCGGGATCCGGTAATTCACCCCTCCACTTT. Protein product: CASSLSGSGNSPLHF. The genes are TRBV5-4 and TRBJ1-6, with D hard to call. Germline lookup yields CDR1 SGHNT and CDR2 YYREEE (reference sequence). Trimming left V 1 base short and J 6 bases short, with 11 bases between. CDR3 length equals 15 residues. The entire variable domain, with the rest obtained from reference TRBV5-4 and TRBJ1-6, is as follows: ETGVTQSPTHLIKTRGQQVTLRCSSQSGHNTVSWYQQALGQGPQFIFQYYREEENGRGNFPPRFSGLQFPNYSSELNVNALELDDSALYLCASSLSGSGNSPLHFGNGTRLTVT.

This clone appeared once. This specimen includes other DNA sequences encoding the same CDR3. The chain has TRBV11-2 and TRBJ2-7; 7 bases agree with TRBD2. The germline V gene encodes CDR1 SGHAT and CDR2 FQNNGV. V shed 5 bases and J 2 bases; nucleotides not matched to a gene: 3. This CDR3 is built from 13 residues. In DNA form, the CDR3 reads TGTGCCAGCAGCCTCGGGGGGACCTACGAGCAGTACTTC. As protein: CASSLGGTYEQYF.

The chain links TRBV27 to TRBJ2-1; D is perhaps TRBD1 (6 bases). Germline CDR1 reads MNHEY; CDR2 reads SMNVEV (reference sequence). V was trimmed by 2 bases and J by 5 bases, leaving 19 bases between them. The CDR3 loop spans 17 amino acids. Here the CDR3 DNA reads TGTGCCAGCAGTTTAGTGCTACAGGGTTTCAGAGACAATGAGCAGTTCTTC. This translates into CASSLVLQGFRDNEQFF.

This rearrangement joins TRBV9 to TRBJ2-7; D may be TRBD2 (5 bases). The CDR3 spans 14 residues. Trimming removed 4 bases from V and 5 bases from J, with 16 bases in between. Germline V gene data show CDR1 as SGDLS and CDR2 as YYNGEE. The CDR3 DNA is TGTGCCAGCAGCCCCAGAACGGGATTGGACGAGCAGTACTTC. This encodes CASSPRTGLDEQYF.

The chain joins TRBV5-1 to TRBJ1-6; 9 bases agree with TRBD1. V dropped 6 bases and J dropped 11; count of bases not matched to a gene: 9. The CDR3 sequence is 14 residues long. CDR1 SGHRS and CDR2 YFSETQ come from the germline V gene. CDR3 residues: CASTLGTGTTPLHF. DNA for the CDR3: TGCGCCAGCACTCTTGGGACAGGGACGACACCCCTCCACTTT.

The chain combines TRBV5-1 with TRBJ2-3, with D tentatively TRBD1 (5 bases). Between the trimmed V and J ends, which lost 4 bases and 5 bases, there was a span of 14 bases. Germline lookup yields CDR1 SGHRS and CDR2 YFSETQ. The CDR3 is 14 amino acids. CDR3: CASSIDSPGDTQYF. DNA for the CDR3: TGCGCCAGCAGCATAGACAGTCCCGGAGATACGCAGTATTTT.

The chain has TRBV5-4 and TRBJ1-4; TRBD1 aligns across 7 bases. This CDR3 has 12 residues. Germline assignment: CDR1 SGHNT and CDR2 YYREEE (reference sequence). The V and J ends lost 4 bases and 10 bases, in that order; junction bases with no gene match: 4. CDR3 nucleotides: TGTGCCAGCAGCAGAGACAGGGCAAAACTGTTTTTT. Translating it yields CASSRDRAKLFF.

This clone was recorded a few times. The chain carries TRBV15 and TRBJ2-3; TRBD1 matches at 7 bases. CDR3 length: 14 amino acids. The V gene's germline CDR1 is LNHNV and CDR2 YYDKDF (reference sequence). V shed 4 bases and J 2 bases; nucleotides not matched to a gene: 3. In DNA, the CDR3 is TGTGCCACCAGCAAAGGACAGGCCACAGATACGCAGTATTTT. Translating gives CATSKGQATDTQYF.

CDR3 in DNA: TGTGCCAGCAACAGGGACAGTCGATTCTACGAGCAGTACTTC. Its translation is CASNRDSRFYEQYF. The gene calls are TRBV7-2 and TRBJ2-7; 7 bases map to TRBD1. CDR1 is SGHTA, CDR2 FQGNSA, per germline. V lost 7 bases, J lost 3 bases, and 9 bases stayed unmatched. The CDR3 contains 14 residues. Drawing the rest from reference TRBV7-2 and TRBJ2-7, the complete variable domain is GAGVSQSPSNKVTEKGKDVELRCDPISGHTALYWYRQSLGQGLEFLIYFQGNSAPDKSGLPSDRFSAERTGGSVSTLTIQRTQQEDSAVYLCASNRDSRFYEQYFGPGTRLTVT.